The 9 T cell receptor beta chains given below trace back to one sample, sequenced in a study of blood T cells in healthy people across ages. The use of a sample-barcoded 5' primer and a J-beta primer mix characterized a second PCR of 7 to 11 cycles. Using its own MiXCR run on the 5' RACE reads, TCRdb lists one record per CDR3 protein. Here the sample spans roughly 800,000 distinct CDR3 sequences, nearly 60% being singletons. The sequenced material came from blood. Receptor source: a man under 40 in good health.

At least ten counts were recorded for this clonotype. The rearrangement uses TRBV12-3 or TRBV12-4 and TRBJ2-7; 7 bases line up with TRBD2. The CDR3 runs to 15 residues. Trimming took 3 bases from V and 4 from J; bases not matched to a gene: 9. The CDR3 DNA is TGTGCCAGCAGTTTTGTCGGGGGGAGTACGTACGAGCAGTACTTC. As protein: CASSFVGGSTYEQYF.

The chain is built from TRBV7-8 and TRBJ1-5, with D perhaps TRBD1 (6 bases). The V and J ends lost 5 bases and 8 bases respectively, with 13 bases between them. This CDR3 contains 13 residues. Germline V gene lookup returns CDR1 SGHVS and CDR2 FQNEAQ. The CDR3 bases are TGTGCCAGCAGCCCTATAAACAGGGAGCCCCAGCATTTT. As protein: CASSPINREPQHF.

The chain combines TRBV20-1 with TRBJ2-4; 9 bases are shared with TRBD1. The ends lost 0 bases at V and 13 bases at J; junction bases unmatched: 16. Germline CDR1 and CDR2: DFQATT and SNEGSKA (reference sequence). The CDR3 loop spans 16 amino acids. DNA for the CDR3: TGCAGTGCTAGAGAAACAGGGGGCGCAATCATATACGAACAGTACTTC. Its translation is CSARETGGAIIYEQYF.

The CDR3 DNA reads as TGTGCCAGCAGCCCCCGAGATAGCGGGGGGGCGCGCACAGATACGCAGTATTTT. Protein: CASSPRDSGGARTDTQYF. The chain recombines TRBV4-2 with TRBJ2-3; TRBD2 matches at 11 bases. The J segment lost 1 base and the V segment lost 4 bases, leaving 10 bases of the junction unmatched. Germline assignment: CDR1 LGHNA and CDR2 YNFKEQ. CDR3 length: 18 residues.

The chain combines TRBV30 with TRBJ1-2; a possible D gene is TRBD1 (5 bases). The germline V and J ends were trimmed by 0 bases and 10 bases, with 9 bases remaining between them. The CDR3 has 11 amino acids. Germline CDR1 is GTSNPN and CDR2 is SVGIG (reference sequence). CDR3 in amino acids: CAWSVGDTYTF. DNA for the CDR3: TGTGCCTGGAGTGTAGGGGATACCTACACCTTC.

The genes are TRBV29-1 and TRBJ2-3; 7 positions match TRBD2. V shed 5 bases and J 2 bases; nucleotides not matched to a gene: 10. The CDR3 runs 15 residues. CDR1 and CDR2 from the germline V gene are SQVTM and ANQGSEA. CDR3 amino acids: CSVLGLAGLTDTQYF. CDR3 coding DNA: TGCAGCGTTCTTGGATTAGCGGGCCTCACAGATACGCAGTATTTT.

The CDR3 DNA reads as TGTGCCATCAGTGAGTCGCCAGGGGGCGAGAATTCACCCCTCCACTTT. Translated, it gives CAISESPGGENSPLHF. The rearrangement joins TRBV10-3 to TRBJ1-6, with 8 positions matching TRBD1. Per the germline V gene, CDR1 is ENHRY and CDR2 is SYGVKD. The V gene end was trimmed by 0 bases and the J gene end by 7 bases; junction bases not matched to a gene: 5. This CDR3 comprises 16 residues.

In this sample, this clonotype turned up once. The chain combines TRBV30 with TRBJ1-5; a possible D gene is TRBD1 (6 bases). Germline CDR1 is GTSNPN and CDR2 is SVGIG (reference sequence). V lost 4 bases and J 1 base, leaving 11 bases between the germline ends. The CDR3 totals 14 residues. This CDR3 reads CAWKADRSNQPQHF. The CDR3 DNA reads as TGTGCCTGGAAAGCGGACAGAAGCAATCAGCCCCAGCATTTT.

The rearrangement links TRBV9 to TRBJ1-2; D not certain. V lost 1 base and J lost 8, with 24 bases in between. Germline V gene sequence: CDR1 SGDLS, CDR2 YYNGEE. This CDR3 has 17 residues. CDR3 nucleotide sequence: TGTGCCAGCAGCGTAAGCCTTATTTCGGGCGAGTCCCGGGGCTACACCTTC. Translated, it gives CASSVSLISGESRGYTF.